Shown below are 5 T cell receptor beta chains from a single sample sequenced in a study of blood T cell repertoires in COVID-19. The protocol was immunoSEQ multiplex PCR, while the TCRdb copy is restricted to in-frame clones and leaves out a portion. This table has about 440,000 clones, 80% to 95% appearing once. Sequenced material: PBMCs or T cells enriched from blood (not recorded which). Every receptor here comes from a man between 18 and 35 years old who had recovered from COVID-19.

The V and J genes are TRBV2 and TRBJ1-6; D might be TRBD1 (5 bases). There are 15 residues in the CDR3. V lost 3 bases to trimming and J lost 9 bases, with 15 bases between them. The germline gives CDR1 SNHLY, CDR2 FYNNEI. CDR3 coding DNA: TGTGCCAGCAGTGAGGTTCCCAGGGAGGGTTCACCCCTCCACTTT. Amino acids: CASSEVPREGSPLHF. Complete variable domain (other parts from reference TRBV2 and TRBJ1-6): EPEVTQTPSHQVTQMGQEVILRCVPISNHLYFYWYRQILGQKVEFLVSFYNNEISEKSEIFDDQFSVERPDGSNFTLKIRSTKLEDSAMYFCASSEVPREGSPLHFGNGTRLTVT.

The V gene is TRBV29-1, the J gene TRBJ1-1; D may be TRBD1 (6 bases). This CDR3 region has 13 residues. Germline CDR1 SQVTM, CDR2 ANQGSEA. V lost 7 bases to trimming and J lost 1 base, with 13 bases between them. The CDR3 sequence: CSADRTTNTEAFF. The DNA of the CDR3 is TGCAGCGCCGACAGGACAACGAACACTGAAGCTTTCTTT.

This chain joins TRBV6-5 and TRBJ2-1, with 11 bases lining up with TRBD2. The CDR3 loop spans 14 amino acids. With V trimmed by 4 bases and J by 10 bases, 6 bases remained unmatched. In germline, CDR1 is MNHEY, CDR2 SVGAGI. CDR3 DNA: TGTGCCAGCAGTTCGCTAGCGGGGGGCGGAGAGCAGTTCTTC. The encoded protein is CASSSLAGGGEQFF.

This sequence joins TRBV9 and TRBJ2-3, with 7 bases lining up with TRBD2. The CDR3 spans 15 residues. Germline V CDR1 and CDR2: SGDLS, YYNGEE. The trim removed 3 bases at V and 1 base at J, leaving 5 bases unmatched. CDR3 nucleotide sequence: TGTGCCAGCAGCGCCGGGGGAGGGGGCACAGATACGCAGTATTTT. Translation gives CASSAGGGGTDTQYF. The full variable domain, rest sourced from reference TRBV9 and TRBJ2-3, is DSGVTQTPKHLITATGQRVTLRCSPRSGDLSVYWYQQSLDQGLQFLIQYYNGEERAKGNILERFSAQQFPDLHSELNLSSLELGDSALYFCASSAGGGGTDTQYFGPGTRLTVL.

A single count supports this clone. Written as DNA, the CDR3 is TGTGCCAGCAGCTTGGCCATTGGTAGCGGGGAGACCCAGTACTTC. Translating it yields CASSLAIGSGETQYF. The V call is TRBV5-6, the J call TRBJ2-5; 7 bases line up with TRBD2. Germline V gene data show CDR1 as SGHDT and CDR2 as YYEEEE. After removal of 0 bases from V and 5 bases from J, the junction contained 7 bases not matched to a gene. CDR3 length: 15 amino acids.